Listed below are T cell receptor beta chains from one sample, sequenced in a study of blood T cells in healthy people across ages. TCRdb re-called the 5' RACE reads through MiXCR, storing one row per CDR3 protein. This repertoire shows 850,000 to 1,100,000 distinct CDR3 sequences, roughly two fifths found once; its top ten account for 13%. Sequencing input: blood. The receptors were gathered from a man younger than 35 in good health. Both conserved end residues are part of each CDR3. The order of the fields is J gene, D gene, CDR3 length, clone size, V gene, CDR3 DNA, CDR3 protein. A D gene is named only where the DNA matches it firmly. For some rows the clone size is stated as once, few or many, or as a class when expanded; others skip it.

J gene: TRBJ1-5
D gene: -
CDR3 length: 17
clone size: -
V gene: TRBV7-2
CDR3 DNA: TGTGCCAGCAGCTTAGGAGGACAGAAAGATAGCAATCAGCCCCAGCATTTT
CDR3 protein: CASSLGGQKDSNQPQHF

J gene: TRBJ2-7
D gene: -
CDR3 length: 14
clone size: -
V gene: TRBV12-3/TRBV12-4
CDR3 DNA: TGTGCCAGCAGTACCACAACCGGAGTAGACGAGCAGTACTTC
CDR3 protein: CASSTTTGVDEQYF

J gene: TRBJ2-2
D gene: -
CDR3 length: 12
clone size: -
V gene: TRBV6-5
CDR3 DNA: TGTGCCAGCAGTCCCCTCTCCGGGGAGCTGTTTTTT
CDR3 protein: CASSPLSGELFF

J gene: TRBJ1-1
D gene: TRBD1
CDR3 length: 15
clone size: -
V gene: TRBV9
CDR3 DNA: TGTGCCAGCAGCGCCCGACAGGGCGGGGACACTGAAGCTTTCTTT
CDR3 protein: CASSARQGGDTEAFF

J gene: TRBJ2-2
D gene: TRBD1
CDR3 length: 16
clone size: -
V gene: TRBV5-8
CDR3 DNA: TGTGCCAGCAGCTTCACAGGGGGCCAAACGGCCGGGGAGCTGTTTTTT
CDR3 protein: CASSFTGGQTAGELFF

J gene: TRBJ2-5
D gene: -
CDR3 length: 15
clone size: -
V gene: TRBV2
CDR3 DNA: TGTGCCAGCAGCGAGAAGGGGAGATACCAAGAGACCCAGTACTTC
CDR3 protein: CASSEKGRYQETQYF

J gene: TRBJ1-3
D gene: -
CDR3 length: 14
clone size: -
V gene: TRBV6-6
CDR3 DNA: TGTGCCAGCAGGCCCACTCATTCGGGAAACACCATATATTTT
CDR3 protein: CASRPTHSGNTIYF

J gene: TRBJ1-2
D gene: -
CDR3 length: 14
clone size: -
V gene: TRBV20-1
CDR3 DNA: TGCAGTGCTAGAGATCTTAAGGCTAACTATGGCTACACCTTC
CDR3 protein: CSARDLKANYGYTF

J gene: TRBJ2-1
D gene: -
CDR3 length: 16
clone size: -
V gene: TRBV5-8
CDR3 DNA: TGTGCCAGCAGCTTGGAAGTGGGGGGAGACTACAATGAGCAGTTCTTC
CDR3 protein: CASSLEVGGDYNEQFF

J gene: TRBJ1-1
D gene: -
CDR3 length: 13
clone size: -
V gene: TRBV27
CDR3 DNA: TGTGCCAGCAGTTTATCTGTTCTGGGAAAAGCTTTCTTT
CDR3 protein: CASSLSVLGKAFF

J gene: TRBJ2-5
D gene: -
CDR3 length: 17
clone size: once
V gene: TRBV9
CDR3 DNA: TGTGCCAGCAGCGTAGATCCCAGCGCGGCACAAGGAGGGACCCAGTACTTC
CDR3 protein: CASSVDPSAAQGGTQYF

J gene: TRBJ2-1
D gene: -
CDR3 length: 13
clone size: few
V gene: TRBV20-1
CDR3 DNA: TGCAGTGCTAGAAAGGTCTTGAACAATGAGCAGTTCTTC
CDR3 protein: CSARKVLNNEQFF

J gene: TRBJ2-6
D gene: TRBD1
CDR3 length: 16
clone size: -
V gene: TRBV28
CDR3 DNA: TGTGCCAGCAGTACGACAGGGGATTCTGGGGCCAACGTCCTGACTTTC
CDR3 protein: CASSTTGDSGANVLTF

J gene: TRBJ1-4
D gene: TRBD1
CDR3 length: 16
clone size: -
V gene: TRBV3-1
CDR3 DNA: TGTGCCAGCAGCCAAGCAGGGACAGATTCTAATGAAAAACTGTTTTTT
CDR3 protein: CASSQAGTDSNEKLFF

J gene: TRBJ1-6
D gene: -
CDR3 length: 15
clone size: -
V gene: TRBV4-1
CDR3 DNA: TGCGCCAGCAGCCAAGATCAACAGGTTGGATCACCCCTCCACTTT
CDR3 protein: CASSQDQQVGSPLHF

J gene: TRBJ1-5
D gene: -
CDR3 length: 14
clone size: few
V gene: TRBV27
CDR3 DNA: TGTGCCAGCAGTTCCAACCCCACGAATCAGCCCCAGCATTTT
CDR3 protein: CASSSNPTNQPQHF

J gene: TRBJ2-1
D gene: -
CDR3 length: 15
clone size: few
V gene: TRBV6-5
CDR3 DNA: TGTGCCAGCAGAGTTACCCTGAAGGGATACAATGAGCAGTTCTTC
CDR3 protein: CASRVTLKGYNEQFF

J gene: TRBJ1-4
D gene: -
CDR3 length: 13
clone size: -
V gene: TRBV6-5
CDR3 DNA: TGTGCCAGCACAACAGGGCCTTGGGAAAAACTGTTTTTT
CDR3 protein: CASTTGPWEKLFF

J gene: TRBJ2-3
D gene: TRBD1
CDR3 length: 16
clone size: few
V gene: TRBV5-1
CDR3 DNA: TGCGCCAGCAGCACCCGACAGGGGAAGAAAAAAGATACGCAGTATTTT
CDR3 protein: CASSTRQGKKKDTQYF

J gene: TRBJ2-2
D gene: -
CDR3 length: 14
clone size: -
V gene: TRBV4-1
CDR3 DNA: TGCGCCAGCAGCCAGGGGGGGCTAACCGGGGAGCTGTTTTTT
CDR3 protein: CASSQGGLTGELFF

J gene: TRBJ1-4
D gene: -
CDR3 length: 12
clone size: -
V gene: TRBV6-2/TRBV6-3
CDR3 DNA: TGTGCCAGCAGTCAACAGACGAGAAGACTGTTTTTT
CDR3 protein: CASSQQTRRLFF

J gene: TRBJ2-2
D gene: -
CDR3 length: 13
clone size: -
V gene: TRBV9
CDR3 DNA: TGTGCCAGCAGCGTTTTTGGGGACGGGGAGCTGTTTTTT
CDR3 protein: CASSVFGDGELFF

J gene: TRBJ1-1
D gene: -
CDR3 length: 15
clone size: -
V gene: TRBV4-1
CDR3 DNA: TGCGCCAGCAGCCGAACGACACAGGGTCGGACTGAAGCTTTCTTT
CDR3 protein: CASSRTTQGRTEAFF

J gene: TRBJ1-5
D gene: -
CDR3 length: 14
clone size: few
V gene: TRBV7-2
CDR3 DNA: TGTGCCAGCAGTTCCGACAGGATTAATCAGCCCCAGCATTTT
CDR3 protein: CASSSDRINQPQHF

J gene: TRBJ2-1
D gene: TRBD1
CDR3 length: 17
clone size: once
V gene: TRBV10-3
CDR3 DNA: TGTGCCATCAGTGACCGGGACAGCGACATCTCCTACAATGAGCAGTTCTTC
CDR3 protein: CAISDRDSDISYNEQFF

J gene: TRBJ2-1
D gene: TRBD1
CDR3 length: 16
clone size: -
V gene: TRBV10-3
CDR3 DNA: TGTGCCATCAGTGGCCTACAGGGGGATAATTCTGATGAGCAGTTCTTC
CDR3 protein: CAISGLQGDNSDEQFF

J gene: TRBJ2-7
D gene: -
CDR3 length: 14
clone size: -
V gene: TRBV2
CDR3 DNA: TGTGCCAGCAGAGAAGCGGGTCCTACCTACGAGCAGTACTTC
CDR3 protein: CASREAGPTYEQYF

J gene: TRBJ1-2
D gene: TRBD1
CDR3 length: 14
clone size: few
V gene: TRBV11-1
CDR3 DNA: TGTGCCAGCAGCTTAACGACAGGGGGTGATGGCTACACCTTC
CDR3 protein: CASSLTTGGDGYTF

J gene: TRBJ2-1
D gene: TRBD2
CDR3 length: 14
clone size: -
V gene: TRBV20-1
CDR3 DNA: TGCAGTGCTTCTAGCGGGGGGGCTGACAATGAGCAGTTCTTC
CDR3 protein: CSASSGGADNEQFF

J gene: TRBJ2-1
D gene: -
CDR3 length: 11
clone size: once
V gene: TRBV6-5
CDR3 DNA: TGTGCCAGCAGATCCCGGGATTTGCAGTTCTTC
CDR3 protein: CASRSRDLQFF

J gene: TRBJ2-3
D gene: -
CDR3 length: 11
clone size: many
V gene: TRBV20-1
CDR3 DNA: TGCAGTGCTATAAAGGGGGATACGCAGTATTTT
CDR3 protein: CSAIKGDTQYF

J gene: TRBJ2-7
D gene: -
CDR3 length: 14
clone size: -
V gene: TRBV11-2
CDR3 DNA: TGTGCCAGCAGCTTAGATTGGTCGCTGAGGGAGCAGTACTTC
CDR3 protein: CASSLDWSLREQYF

J gene: TRBJ1-1
D gene: -
CDR3 length: 14
clone size: -
V gene: TRBV29-1
CDR3 DNA: TGCAGCGTCGAGCAACAGGGTATGAACACTGAAGCTTTCTTT
CDR3 protein: CSVEQQGMNTEAFF

J gene: TRBJ2-1
D gene: TRBD1
CDR3 length: 16
clone size: -
V gene: TRBV27
CDR3 DNA: TGTGCCAGCAGTACCCGAAGGGGGCCTCCCTCCAATGAGCAGTTCTTC
CDR3 protein: CASSTRRGPPSNEQFF

J gene: TRBJ2-2
D gene: -
CDR3 length: 15
clone size: -
V gene: TRBV27
CDR3 DNA: TGTGCCAGCACCCCAAAAGACAGCTTCACCGGGGAGCTGTTTTTT
CDR3 protein: CASTPKDSFTGELFF

J gene: TRBJ1-2
D gene: -
CDR3 length: 15
clone size: -
V gene: TRBV4-1
CDR3 DNA: TGCGCCAGCAGAAGGACCGAAACGGGAGGCTATGGCTACACCTTC
CDR3 protein: CASRRTETGGYGYTF

J gene: TRBJ2-1
D gene: TRBD2
CDR3 length: 15
clone size: -
V gene: TRBV20-1
CDR3 DNA: TGCAGTGCTAGAGATCCGGGACTAGCGTTGAATGAGCAGTTCTTC
CDR3 protein: CSARDPGLALNEQFF

J gene: TRBJ2-1
D gene: -
CDR3 length: 17
clone size: few
V gene: TRBV11-3
CDR3 DNA: TGTGCCAGCAGCTTAGAGGGTTTAGGAGGATCAAACGTTGAGCAGTTCTTC
CDR3 protein: CASSLEGLGGSNVEQFF

J gene: TRBJ1-2
D gene: -
CDR3 length: 16
clone size: -
V gene: TRBV12-1
CDR3 DNA: TGTGCCAGCAGCTTTCTCCCGGGACGCATTAACTATGGCTACACCTTC
CDR3 protein: CASSFLPGRINYGYTF

J gene: TRBJ1-2
D gene: -
CDR3 length: 14
clone size: -
V gene: TRBV5-1
CDR3 DNA: TGCGCCAGCAGCTTGGGGGATTTAAACTATGGCTACACCTTC
CDR3 protein: CASSLGDLNYGYTF

J gene: TRBJ2-7
D gene: TRBD1
CDR3 length: 16
clone size: -
V gene: TRBV20-1
CDR3 DNA: TGCAGTGCTAGAGATTCAGGGACAGGGGGCTCCTACGAGCAGTACTTC
CDR3 protein: CSARDSGTGGSYEQYF

J gene: TRBJ2-5
D gene: -
CDR3 length: 13
clone size: few
V gene: TRBV5-6
CDR3 DNA: TGTGCCAGCAGCTTGTATGTACCAAATGAGCAGTACTTC
CDR3 protein: CASSLYVPNEQYF

J gene: TRBJ2-1
D gene: -
CDR3 length: 16
clone size: -
V gene: TRBV11-1
CDR3 DNA: TGTGCCAGCAGCCCTAACGAGGGGGGCTCCCACAATGAGCAGTTCTTC
CDR3 protein: CASSPNEGGSHNEQFF

J gene: TRBJ2-1
D gene: -
CDR3 length: 15
clone size: few
V gene: TRBV25-1
CDR3 DNA: TGTGCCAGCAGTGATCCGGGCGGCGTTTCTACTGAGCAGTTCTTC
CDR3 protein: CASSDPGGVSTEQFF

J gene: TRBJ2-7
D gene: -
CDR3 length: 15
clone size: -
V gene: TRBV5-5
CDR3 DNA: TGTGCCGGCAGCTTTGGGGGGGCGGTCTCCTACGAGCAGTACTTC
CDR3 protein: CAGSFGGAVSYEQYF

J gene: TRBJ1-2
D gene: -
CDR3 length: 15
clone size: -
V gene: TRBV5-1
CDR3 DNA: TGCGCCAGCCGCCGGGTTCCCGAAGCTAACTATGGCTACACCTTC
CDR3 protein: CASRRVPEANYGYTF

J gene: TRBJ2-7
D gene: -
CDR3 length: 16
clone size: -
V gene: TRBV9
CDR3 DNA: TGTGCCAGCAGCGCACCGACAGACTCTCCCTCCTACGAGCAGTACTTC
CDR3 protein: CASSAPTDSPSYEQYF

J gene: TRBJ2-7
D gene: -
CDR3 length: 14
clone size: -
V gene: TRBV2
CDR3 DNA: TGTGCCAGCACGAAGGCCACTAGTAGGTACGAGCAGTACTTC
CDR3 protein: CASTKATSRYEQYF

J gene: TRBJ1-6
D gene: -
CDR3 length: 15
clone size: -
V gene: TRBV7-9
CDR3 DNA: TGTGCCAGCAGCTTAGTATGGACAGAGAATTCACCCCTCCACTTT
CDR3 protein: CASSLVWTENSPLHF

J gene: TRBJ2-5
D gene: TRBD2
CDR3 length: 17
clone size: -
V gene: TRBV4-1
CDR3 DNA: TGCGCCAGCAGCCCCTGGACTAGCGGGGTTTCTCAAGAGACCCAGTACTTC
CDR3 protein: CASSPWTSGVSQETQYF

J gene: TRBJ2-7
D gene: -
CDR3 length: 19
clone size: -
V gene: TRBV21-1
CDR3 DNA: TGTGCCAGCAGCAAACTACGTACGGGAGGCGCCGGGGAAAACTACGAGCAGTACTTC
CDR3 protein: CASSKLRTGGAGENYEQYF

J gene: TRBJ2-5
D gene: -
CDR3 length: 15
clone size: few
V gene: TRBV6-5
CDR3 DNA: TGTGCCAGCAGTACGGCCCGGGCCCAACAAGAGACCCAGTACTTC
CDR3 protein: CASSTARAQQETQYF

J gene: TRBJ1-2
D gene: -
CDR3 length: 13
clone size: -
V gene: TRBV19
CDR3 DNA: TGTGCCACCGATAGAGGATTCAACTATGGCTACACCTTC
CDR3 protein: CATDRGFNYGYTF

J gene: TRBJ2-1
D gene: TRBD1
CDR3 length: 14
clone size: -
V gene: TRBV30
CDR3 DNA: TGTGCCTGGACGGGACAGAGCTCCTACAATGAGCAGTTCTTC
CDR3 protein: CAWTGQSSYNEQFF

J gene: TRBJ1-2
D gene: -
CDR3 length: 14
clone size: -
V gene: TRBV6-2/TRBV6-3
CDR3 DNA: TGTGCCAGCAGCCTCGTTGGGGGAATAGATGGCTACACCTTC
CDR3 protein: CASSLVGGIDGYTF